Listed here are 16 T cell receptor beta chains from one sample, sequenced in a study of identical twins. Via MiXCR, TCRdb re-called the 5' RACE reads, giving one row per CDR3 protein. The sample holds some 1,600,000 distinct CDR3 sequences, around 29% seen once. The sample taken for sequencing was cord blood. These receptor sequences come from a newborn girl in good health.

The CDR3 DNA is TGTGCCAGCAGGCCTAGCGGGGTCCGCAATGAGCAGTACTTC. Amino acid sequence: CASRPSGVRNEQYF. The chain uses TRBV2 and TRBJ2-7; TRBD2 matches 9 bases. Germline trimming cut 6 bases from V and 7 bases from J; bases unmatched to any gene: 10. The V gene's germline CDR1 is SNHLY and CDR2 FYNNEI. The CDR3 consists of 14 residues. The variable domain in full, with the rest retrieved from reference TRBV2 and TRBJ2-7, is EPEVTQTPSHQVTQMGQEVILRCVPISNHLYFYWYRQILGQKVEFLVSFYNNEISEKSEIFDDQFSVERPDGSNFTLKIRSTKLEDSAMYFCASRPSGVRNEQYFGPGTRLTVT.

The V gene is TRBV27, the J gene TRBJ1-6; 9 nucleotides align to TRBD1. The germline CDR1 and CDR2 sequences are MNHEY and SMNVEV (reference sequence). The trim removed 5 bases at V and 11 bases at J, leaving 10 bases unmatched. The CDR3 totals 15 residues. The CDR3, as DNA: TGTGCCAGCAGTCCCCTGGGGACAGGGAGGCCACCCCTCCACTTT. Residues: CASSPLGTGRPPLHF.

V and J are TRBV4-1 and TRBJ2-2; D unclear. Germline V CDR1 and CDR2: MGHRA, YSYEKL. The V end lost 2 bases, the J end lost 3 bases, and 10 bases lay between the germline ends. The CDR3 spans 15 residues. CDR3 nucleotide sequence: TGCGCCAGCAGCCAACACCGGGTCGACACCGGGGAGCTGTTTTTT. Encoded protein: CASSQHRVDTGELFF.

This clonotype was seen many times. This chain joins TRBV29-1 and TRBJ2-7; TRBD1 might be the D (6 bases). Trimming stripped 4 bases from V and 0 bases from J, with 19 bases between. In germline, CDR1 is SQVTM, CDR2 ANQGSEA. The CDR3 length is 16 residues. In DNA form, the CDR3 reads TGCAGCGTTGCCGCCGCGACAGGTCTTCACTCCTACGAGCAGTACTTC. Amino acid sequence: CSVAAATGLHSYEQYF.

The chain carries TRBV28 and TRBJ1-1, with D uncertain. V lost 6 bases and J lost 5, with 16 bases in between. This CDR3 is 14 amino acids long. Germline V gives CDR1 MDHEN, CDR2 SYDVKM. The CDR3 loop is CASRGLVEETEAFF. Here the CDR3 DNA reads TGTGCCAGCAGGGGCCTGGTAGAGGAGACTGAAGCTTTCTTT.

This chain connects TRBV3-1 to TRBJ1-5; 7 bases align to TRBD1. The CDR3 is made up of 14 amino acids. The germline V gene has CDR1 LGHDT and CDR2 YNNKEL (reference sequence). Unmatched junction bases numbered 5, after V lost 1 base and J lost 8 bases. The CDR3 DNA sequence: TGTGCCAGCAGCCAAGTCCCCGGACAGGAGCCCCAGCATTTT. Amino acid sequence: CASSQVPGQEPQHF.

This clonotype was seen a few times. V usage is TRBV20-1 and J usage is TRBJ2-2; D may be TRBD2 (5 bases). V was shortened by 3 bases and J by 4 bases, with 9 bases between the two germline ends. The CDR3 covers 13 residues. Per germline, CDR1 DFQATT and CDR2 SNEGSKA (reference sequence). CDR3 protein: CSARRVSTGELFF. The DNA of the CDR3 is TGCAGTGCTAGGCGGGTTAGCACCGGGGAGCTGTTTTTT.

A few counts support this clonotype. The chain employs TRBV20-1 and TRBJ2-3, with a weak D call TRBD2 (5 bases). CDR1 DFQATT and CDR2 SNEGSKA come from the germline V gene (reference sequence). The CDR3 covers 13 residues. Trimming took off 3 bases at V and 1 base at J, with 8 bases between the two ends. This CDR3 is CSASRSGTDTQYF. The CDR3 region has the DNA TGCAGTGCTAGTCGTAGCGGCACAGATACGCAGTATTTT.

This clonotype appeared many times. This chain uses TRBV4-2 with TRBJ2-3, with TRBD2 matching over 7 bases. This CDR3 is 19 amino acids long. J gave up 6 bases and V 0 bases, and 18 bases lay outside the gene matches. Germline-derived CDR1 and CDR2 are LGHNA and YNFKEQ. CDR3 protein: CASSQDNWGVTSQSDTQYF. DNA of the CDR3: TGTGCCAGCAGCCAAGACAACTGGGGAGTGACTAGCCAGTCGGATACGCAGTATTTT.

This clonotype was detected a few times. CDR3 region: CATSDPLKAGVDTQYF. The CDR3 DNA reads TGTGCCACCAGTGATCCCTTGAAAGCGGGCGTAGATACGCAGTATTTT. This rearrangement joins TRBV24-1 to TRBJ2-3, with a tentative D call TRBD2 (6 bases). Germline V gene sequence: CDR1 KGHDR, CDR2 SFDVKD. V lost 3 bases, J lost 5 bases, and 17 bases lay in between. The CDR3 runs to 16 residues.

This clonotype came up many times. This chain connects TRBV29-1 to TRBJ2-7; 9 bases align to TRBD1. Germline CDR1 SQVTM, CDR2 ANQGSEA. The CDR3 sequence is 15 residues long. The J segment lost 9 bases and the V segment lost 0 bases, leaving 12 bases of the junction unmatched. The CDR3 protein is CSVEEMGGQGRWQYF. The CDR3, as DNA: TGCAGCGTTGAAGAAATGGGAGGACAGGGGAGATGGCAGTACTTC.

The CDR3 region has the DNA TGTGCCAGCAGTTCAGGGTACACCATATATTTT. Protein sequence: CASSSGYTIYF. This sequence joins TRBV6-5 and TRBJ1-3; tentatively, D is TRBD1 (5 bases). The CDR3 totals 11 residues. Deletions cut 4 bases from V and 8 bases from J, with 6 bases between. Germline lookup yields CDR1 MNHEY and CDR2 SVGAGI.

Only one count was recorded for this clonotype. The CDR3 here is CASSLTPGTDTQYF. The CDR3 coding sequence is TGCGCCAGCAGCTTAACGCCAGGCACAGATACGCAGTATTTT. This chain uses TRBV5-1 with TRBJ2-3; D gene uncertain. The CDR3 is 14 amino acids. Germline CDR1 and CDR2: SGHRS and YFSETQ. Trimming removed 2 bases from V and 1 base from J, with 8 bases in between. The variable domain in full, with the rest retrieved from reference TRBV5-1 and TRBJ2-3, is KAGVTQTPRYLIKTRGQQVTLSCSPISGHRSVSWYQQTPGQGLQFLFEYFSETQRNKGNFPGRFSGRQFSNSRSEMNVSTLELGDSALYLCASSLTPGTDTQYFGPGTRLTVL.

Details on this clonotype: The junction and the germline gene differ at one end; a read error may be behind it. The CDR3 nucleotides read TGTACCAGCAGAAACCCCAACTCCTACAATGAGCAGTTCTTC. Translated: CTSRNPNSYNEQFF. V is TRBV12-3 or TRBV12-4 and J is TRBJ2-1; no clear D. CDR3 size: 14 residues.

This clonotype was recorded a few times. The gene calls are TRBV3-1 and TRBJ1-2, with TRBD1 matching 7 bases. J was trimmed by 4 bases and V by 3 bases; bases with no gene match: 17. CDR1 and CDR2 (germline): LGHDT, YNNKEL (reference sequence). This CDR3 comprises 18 residues. This chain's CDR3 is CASSHEEGTTTGTYGYTF. The CDR3 DNA sequence: TGTGCCAGCAGCCATGAGGAGGGAACTACGACAGGGACCTATGGCTACACCTTC.

This clonotype has a handful of counts. The chain is built from TRBV7-9 and TRBJ2-2; 8 positions match TRBD2. The CDR3 loop spans 18 amino acids. Germline loops: CDR1 SEHNR, CDR2 FQNEAQ (reference sequence). V shed 2 bases, J shed 2 bases, and the junction held 10 bases outside the gene matches. CDR3 in DNA: TGTGCCAGCAGCTTAATTCCCACTAGCGGTTATAACACCGGGGAGCTGTTTTTT. Its translation is CASSLIPTSGYNTGELFF. Drawing the rest from reference TRBV7-9 and TRBJ2-2, the complete variable domain is DTGVSQNPRHKITKRGQNVTFRCDPISEHNRLYWYRQTLGQGPEFLTYFQNEAQLEKSRLLSDRFSAERPKGSFSTLEIQRTEQGDSAMYLCASSLIPTSGYNTGELFFGEGSRLTVL.